The clone carrying this T cell receptor (beta chain) was detected only once. V gave up 4 bases and J gave up 5 bases, with 10 bases separating them. Germline assignment: CDR1 SNHLY and CDR2 FYNNEI. The CDR3 is 13 amino acids. Profiled with immunoSEQ multiplex PCR; TCRdb holds only in-frame clones, not every one. The sample consists of 2,100,000 or so clones, approximately 96% of them appearing once. This sample is drawn from a study of shared clonotypes between healthy human individuals. The sequenced material came from naive CD4+ T cells sorted from blood. Subset of the sample: CD45RA+ positively selected. The V call is TRBV2, the J call TRBJ2-3; a possible D gene is TRBD2 (6 bases). This sequence was found in a man aged 18 to 30 in good health. In DNA, the CDR3 is TGTGCCAGCAGTGGGCCCGGGGGAGATACGCAGTATTTT. Translating gives CASSGPGGDTQYF.